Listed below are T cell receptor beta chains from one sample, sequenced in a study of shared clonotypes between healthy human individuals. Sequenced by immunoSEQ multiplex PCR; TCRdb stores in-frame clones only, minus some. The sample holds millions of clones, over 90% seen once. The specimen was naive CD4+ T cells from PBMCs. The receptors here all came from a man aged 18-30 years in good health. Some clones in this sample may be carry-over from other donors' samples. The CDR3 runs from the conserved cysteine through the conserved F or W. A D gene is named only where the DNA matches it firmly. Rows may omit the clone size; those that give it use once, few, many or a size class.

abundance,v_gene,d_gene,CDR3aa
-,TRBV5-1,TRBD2,CATSRRGLAADNEQFF
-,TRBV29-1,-,CSVKAGAPGANVLTF
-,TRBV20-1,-,CREGVDEQFF
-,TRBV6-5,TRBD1,CASSSRDRGLQQYF
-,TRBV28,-,CASSFLGPRPGYTF
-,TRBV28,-,CASSLYRPNQPQHF
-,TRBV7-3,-,CASSFDRTSNEQFF
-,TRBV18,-,CASSPDGARDIDYEQYF
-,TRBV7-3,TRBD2,CASSLTSGSSADTQYF
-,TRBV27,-,CASSSVSSTDTQYF
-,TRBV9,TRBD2,CASSVSGNSYEQYF
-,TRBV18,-,CASSLGRDTEAFF
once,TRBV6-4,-,CASSSPREAGSGYEQYF
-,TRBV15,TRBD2,CATSRDRRGLAGGSLFTDTQYF
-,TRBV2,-,CASNRVNTEAFF
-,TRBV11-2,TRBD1,CASTTPRTGGNEQYF
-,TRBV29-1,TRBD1,CSVGQVVETQYF
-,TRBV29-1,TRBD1,CSVDGTGSTDTQYF
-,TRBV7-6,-,CASSKQGPDTQYF
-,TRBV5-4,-,CASSRNPLAQETQYF
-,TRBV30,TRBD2,CAWSAREGRELFF
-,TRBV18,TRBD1,CASSPQGGTEAFF